This note documents a single T cell receptor beta chain sequence. No antigen is known for it. Sequencing used immunoSEQ multiplex PCR; TCRdb keeps in-frame clones, though not all of them. The profile shows 25,000 to 30,000 clones, roughly 89% of them singletons. The sample comes from a study of lymphopenia after photon versus proton radiotherapy. General study findings and limits: Photon-treated patients lost naive T cells and TCR diversity; proton-treated stayed stable.

Germline CDR1 is SGDLS and CDR2 is YYNGEE. This CDR3 is built from 15 residues. V lost 3 bases to trimming and J lost 0 bases, with 13 bases between them. The receptor comes from a woman between 55 and 75 years old with cholangiocarcinoma. Some clones in this sample may be carry-over from other donors' samples. Sequences were derived from peripheral blood, sampled from a patient treated with proton-based radiotherapy. The rearrangement links TRBV9 to TRBJ2-7; D is tentatively TRBD1 or TRBD2 (5 bases each). The CDR3 sequence: CASSAGPVSSYEQYF. The CDR3 coding sequence is TGTGCCAGCAGCGCGGGGCCCGTCAGCTCCTACGAGCAGTACTTC.